This T cell receptor beta chain stems from a study of T cell repertoires in aging, cancer and after chemotherapy. A mixed TRB-A/B primer pool amplified rearranged TRB by multiplex touch-down PCR. TCRdb processed the multiplex PCR reads anew with MiXCR; each CDR3 protein has one entry. The sample has about 6,200 distinct CDR3 sequences; roughly 28% are singletons. By share of the sample, this clonotype is large. V shed 8 bases and J shed 2 bases, with 15 bases lying between them. CDR3 length: 13 residues. Germline CDR1 is SQVTM and CDR2 is ANQGSEA. Amplification of TCR beta used genomic DNA extracted from peripheral blood.

The chain carries TRBV29-1 and TRBJ1-2; no clear D gene. The source material was blood. This receptor was identified in a human donor in good health. The DNA for the CDR3 is TGCAGCACCTCATCAGAGCTCAACTATGGCTACACCTTC. This gives the protein CSTSSELNYGYTF.